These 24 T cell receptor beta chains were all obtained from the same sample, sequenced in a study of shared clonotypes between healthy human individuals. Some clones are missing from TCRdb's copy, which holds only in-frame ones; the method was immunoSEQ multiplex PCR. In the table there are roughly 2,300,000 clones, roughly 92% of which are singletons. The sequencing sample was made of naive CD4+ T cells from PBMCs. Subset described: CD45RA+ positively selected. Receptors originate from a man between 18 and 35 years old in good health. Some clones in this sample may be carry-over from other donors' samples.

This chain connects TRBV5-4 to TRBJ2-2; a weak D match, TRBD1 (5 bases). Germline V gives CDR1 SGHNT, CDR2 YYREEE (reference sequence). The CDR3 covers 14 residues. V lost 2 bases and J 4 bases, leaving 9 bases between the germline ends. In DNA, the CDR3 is TGTGCCAGCAGCTTTGACAGCTTCACCGGGGAGCTGTTTTTT. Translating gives CASSFDSFTGELFF.

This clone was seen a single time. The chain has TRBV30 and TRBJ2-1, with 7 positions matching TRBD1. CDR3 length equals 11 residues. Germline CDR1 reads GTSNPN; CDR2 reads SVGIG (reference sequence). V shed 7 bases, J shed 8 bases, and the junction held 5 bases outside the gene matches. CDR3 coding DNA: TGTGCCTCGGGACAGAAGCATGAGCAGTTCTTC. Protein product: CASGQKHEQFF.

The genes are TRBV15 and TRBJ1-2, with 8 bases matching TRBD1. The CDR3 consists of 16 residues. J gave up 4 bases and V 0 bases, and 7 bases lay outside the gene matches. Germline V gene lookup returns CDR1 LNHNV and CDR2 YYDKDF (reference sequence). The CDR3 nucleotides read TGTGCCACCAGCAGAGATAGAGACAGGGGATCCTATGGCTACACCTTC. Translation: CATSRDRDRGSYGYTF.

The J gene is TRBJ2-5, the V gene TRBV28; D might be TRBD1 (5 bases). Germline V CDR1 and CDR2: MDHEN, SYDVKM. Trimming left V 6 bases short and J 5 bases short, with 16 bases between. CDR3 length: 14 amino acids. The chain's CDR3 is CASRYSPAGETQYF. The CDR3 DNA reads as TGTGCCAGCAGGTACAGCCCTGCAGGGGAGACCCAGTACTTC.

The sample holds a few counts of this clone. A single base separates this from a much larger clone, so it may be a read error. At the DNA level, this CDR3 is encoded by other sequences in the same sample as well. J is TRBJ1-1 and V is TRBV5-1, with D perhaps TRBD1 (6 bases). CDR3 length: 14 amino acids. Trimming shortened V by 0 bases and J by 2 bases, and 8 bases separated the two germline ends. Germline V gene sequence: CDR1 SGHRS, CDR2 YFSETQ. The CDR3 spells CASSLDRANTEAFF. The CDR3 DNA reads TGCGCCAGCAGCTTGGACAGGGCTAACACTGAAGCTTTCTTT.

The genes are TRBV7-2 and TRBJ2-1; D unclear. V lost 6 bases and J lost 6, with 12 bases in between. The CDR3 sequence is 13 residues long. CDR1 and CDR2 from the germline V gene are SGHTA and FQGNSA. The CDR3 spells CASSPERVNEQFF. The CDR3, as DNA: TGTGCCAGCAGTCCCGAAAGGGTCAATGAGCAGTTCTTC.

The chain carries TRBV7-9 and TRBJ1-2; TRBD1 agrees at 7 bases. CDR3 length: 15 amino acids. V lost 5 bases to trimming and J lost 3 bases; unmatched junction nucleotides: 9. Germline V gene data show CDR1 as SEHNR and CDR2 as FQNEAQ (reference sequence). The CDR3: CASSPEGRGYYGYTF. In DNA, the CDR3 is TGTGCCAGCAGCCCAGAGGGCAGGGGGTACTATGGCTACACCTTC.

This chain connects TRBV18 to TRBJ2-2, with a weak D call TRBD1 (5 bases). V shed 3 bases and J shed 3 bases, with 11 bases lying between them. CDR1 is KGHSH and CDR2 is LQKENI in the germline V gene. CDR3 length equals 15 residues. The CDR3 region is CASSPLSRDTGELFF. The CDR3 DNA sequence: TGTGCCAGCTCACCTCTTAGCAGGGACACCGGGGAGCTGTTTTTT.

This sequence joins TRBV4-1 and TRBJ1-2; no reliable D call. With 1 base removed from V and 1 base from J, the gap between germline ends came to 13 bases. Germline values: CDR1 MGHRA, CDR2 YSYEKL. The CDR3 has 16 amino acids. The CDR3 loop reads CASSQGEEGFNYGYTF. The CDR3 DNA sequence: TGCGCCAGCAGCCAAGGGGAGGAGGGCTTTAACTATGGCTACACCTTC.

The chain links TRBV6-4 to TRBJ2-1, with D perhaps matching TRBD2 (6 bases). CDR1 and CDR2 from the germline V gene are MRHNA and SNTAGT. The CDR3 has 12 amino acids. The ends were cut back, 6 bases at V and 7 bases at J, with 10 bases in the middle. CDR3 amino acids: CASSARGNEQFF. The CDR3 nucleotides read TGTGCCAGCAGCGCCCGGGGGAATGAGCAGTTCTTC.

The CDR3 DNA sequence: TGTGCCAGTAGCACCCTCACACAGGGGGCTGGCGGCTACACCTTC. Translated, it gives CASSTLTQGAGGYTF. The chain carries TRBV19 and TRBJ1-2; TRBD1 agrees at 9 bases. Losses at the gene ends were 6 bases for V and 8 bases for J; bases not matched to a gene: 13. CDR1 and CDR2 (germline): LNHDA, SQIVND (reference sequence). The CDR3 loop spans 15 amino acids.

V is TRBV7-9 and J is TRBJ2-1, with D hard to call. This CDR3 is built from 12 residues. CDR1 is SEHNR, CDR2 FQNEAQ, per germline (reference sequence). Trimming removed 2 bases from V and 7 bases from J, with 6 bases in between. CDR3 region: CASSLSRNEQFF. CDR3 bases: TGTGCCAGCAGCTTATCGCGGAATGAGCAGTTCTTC.

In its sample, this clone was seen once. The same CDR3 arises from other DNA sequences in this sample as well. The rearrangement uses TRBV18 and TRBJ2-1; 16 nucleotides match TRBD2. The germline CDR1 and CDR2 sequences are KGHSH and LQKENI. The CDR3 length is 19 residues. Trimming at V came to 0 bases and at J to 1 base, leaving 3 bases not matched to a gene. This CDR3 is CASSPPGLAGGRSYNEQFF. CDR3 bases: TGTGCCAGCTCACCACCGGGACTAGCGGGAGGGCGGTCCTACAATGAGCAGTTCTTC.

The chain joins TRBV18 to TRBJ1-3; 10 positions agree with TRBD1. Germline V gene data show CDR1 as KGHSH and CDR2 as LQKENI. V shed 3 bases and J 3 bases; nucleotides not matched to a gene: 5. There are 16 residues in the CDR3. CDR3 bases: TGTGCCAGCTCACCTCTGACAGGGGGCGTTGGAAACACCATATATTTT. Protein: CASSPLTGGVGNTIYF.

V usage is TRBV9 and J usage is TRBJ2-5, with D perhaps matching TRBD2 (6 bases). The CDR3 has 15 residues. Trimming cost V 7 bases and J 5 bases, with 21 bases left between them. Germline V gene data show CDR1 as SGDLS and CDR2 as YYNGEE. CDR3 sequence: CASGTLGGPAETQYF. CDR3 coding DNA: TGTGCCAGCGGAACTCTCGGGGGACCGGCGGAGACCCAGTACTTC.

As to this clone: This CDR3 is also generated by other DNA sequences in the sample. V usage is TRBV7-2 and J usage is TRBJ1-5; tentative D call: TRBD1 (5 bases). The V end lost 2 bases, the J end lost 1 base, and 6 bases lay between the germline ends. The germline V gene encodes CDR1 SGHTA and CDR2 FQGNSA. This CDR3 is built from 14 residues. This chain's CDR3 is CASSLQGSNQPQHF. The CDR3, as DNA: TGTGCCAGCAGCTTACAGGGAAGCAATCAGCCCCAGCATTTT.

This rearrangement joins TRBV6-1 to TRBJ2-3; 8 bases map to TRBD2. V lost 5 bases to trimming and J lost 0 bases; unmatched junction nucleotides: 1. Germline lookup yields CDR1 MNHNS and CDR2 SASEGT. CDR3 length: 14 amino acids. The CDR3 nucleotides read TGTGCCAGCAGTCGCGGGGGGAGCACAGATACGCAGTATTTT. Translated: CASSRGGSTDTQYF.

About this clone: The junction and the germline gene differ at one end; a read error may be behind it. CDR3 loop: CAWSRDGSFIF. The CDR3 region has the DNA TGTGCCTGGAGTAGGGACGGCTCGTTTATCTTC. The chain couples TRBV30 to TRBJ2-1; possibly TRBD1 or TRBD2 for D (5 bases each). This CDR3 comprises 11 residues. From germline, CDR1 is GTSNPN and CDR2 SVGIG (reference sequence).

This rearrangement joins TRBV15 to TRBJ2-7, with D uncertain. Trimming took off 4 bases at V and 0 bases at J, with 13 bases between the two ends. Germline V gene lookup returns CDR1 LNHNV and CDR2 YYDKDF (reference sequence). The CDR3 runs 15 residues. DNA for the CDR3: TGTGCCACCAGCACCAAGGTATATCTCTCCTACGAGCAGTACTTC. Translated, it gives CATSTKVYLSYEQYF.

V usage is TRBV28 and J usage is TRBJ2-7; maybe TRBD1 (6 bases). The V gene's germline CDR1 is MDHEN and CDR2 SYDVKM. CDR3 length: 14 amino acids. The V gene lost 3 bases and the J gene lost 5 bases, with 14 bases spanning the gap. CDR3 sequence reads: CASSFETGLNEQYF. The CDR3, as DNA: TGTGCCAGCAGTTTCGAGACAGGTCTGAACGAGCAGTACTTC.

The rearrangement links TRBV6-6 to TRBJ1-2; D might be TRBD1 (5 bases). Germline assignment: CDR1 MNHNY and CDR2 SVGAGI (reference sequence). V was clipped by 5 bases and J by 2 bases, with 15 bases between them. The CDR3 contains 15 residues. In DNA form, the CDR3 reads TGTGCCAGCAGTGGGGAATGGACATTCAACTATGGCTACACCTTC. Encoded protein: CASSGEWTFNYGYTF.

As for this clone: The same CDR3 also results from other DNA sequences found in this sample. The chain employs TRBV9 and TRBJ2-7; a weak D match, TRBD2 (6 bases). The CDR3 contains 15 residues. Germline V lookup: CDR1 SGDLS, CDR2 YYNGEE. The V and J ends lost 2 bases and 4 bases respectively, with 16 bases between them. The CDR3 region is CASSVGGTGAYEQYF. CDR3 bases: TGTGCCAGCAGCGTCGGGGGTACCGGGGCGTACGAGCAGTACTTC.

The CDR3 DNA follows: TGTGCCTGGACGTCCGGAGCGCCCCTCCACTTT. Protein sequence: CAWTSGAPLHF. The chain joins TRBV30 to TRBJ1-6, with no clear D. Germline V gives CDR1 GTSNPN, CDR2 SVGIG (reference sequence). The germline V and J ends were trimmed by 4 bases and 13 bases, with 11 bases remaining between them. The CDR3 sequence is 11 residues long.

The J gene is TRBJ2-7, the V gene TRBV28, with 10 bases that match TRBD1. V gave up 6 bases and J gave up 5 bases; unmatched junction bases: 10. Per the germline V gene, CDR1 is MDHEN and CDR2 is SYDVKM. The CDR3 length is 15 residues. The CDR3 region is CASRGTGTGEHEQYF. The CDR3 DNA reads TGTGCCAGCAGGGGAACCGGGACAGGGGAACACGAGCAGTACTTC.